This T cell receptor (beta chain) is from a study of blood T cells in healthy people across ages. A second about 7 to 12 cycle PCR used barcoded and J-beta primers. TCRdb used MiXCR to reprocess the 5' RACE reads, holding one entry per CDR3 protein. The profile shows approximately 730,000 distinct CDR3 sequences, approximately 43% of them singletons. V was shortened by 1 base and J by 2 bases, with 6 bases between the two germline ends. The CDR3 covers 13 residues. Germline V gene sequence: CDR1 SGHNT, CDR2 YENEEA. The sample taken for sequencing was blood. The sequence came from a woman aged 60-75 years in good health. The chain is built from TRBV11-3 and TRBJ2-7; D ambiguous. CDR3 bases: TGTGCCAGCAGCTTAGGGTATACCTACGAGCAGTACTTC. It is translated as CASSLGYTYEQYF.